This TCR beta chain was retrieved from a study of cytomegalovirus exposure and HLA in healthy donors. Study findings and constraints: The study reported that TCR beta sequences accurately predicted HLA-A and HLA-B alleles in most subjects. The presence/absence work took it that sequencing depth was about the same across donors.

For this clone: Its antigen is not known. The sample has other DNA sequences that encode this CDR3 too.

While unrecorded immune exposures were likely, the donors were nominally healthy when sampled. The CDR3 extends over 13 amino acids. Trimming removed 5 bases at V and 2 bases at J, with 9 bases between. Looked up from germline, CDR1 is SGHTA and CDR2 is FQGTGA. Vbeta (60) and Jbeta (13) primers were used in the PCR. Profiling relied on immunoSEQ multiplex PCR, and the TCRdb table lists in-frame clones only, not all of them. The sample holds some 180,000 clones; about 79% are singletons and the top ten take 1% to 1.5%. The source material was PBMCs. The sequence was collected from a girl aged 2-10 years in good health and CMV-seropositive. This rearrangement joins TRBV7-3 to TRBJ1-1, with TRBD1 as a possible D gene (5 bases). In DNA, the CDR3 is TGTGCCAGCAGCGCTGACAGAAACACTGAAGCTTTCTTT. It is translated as CASSADRNTEAFF.